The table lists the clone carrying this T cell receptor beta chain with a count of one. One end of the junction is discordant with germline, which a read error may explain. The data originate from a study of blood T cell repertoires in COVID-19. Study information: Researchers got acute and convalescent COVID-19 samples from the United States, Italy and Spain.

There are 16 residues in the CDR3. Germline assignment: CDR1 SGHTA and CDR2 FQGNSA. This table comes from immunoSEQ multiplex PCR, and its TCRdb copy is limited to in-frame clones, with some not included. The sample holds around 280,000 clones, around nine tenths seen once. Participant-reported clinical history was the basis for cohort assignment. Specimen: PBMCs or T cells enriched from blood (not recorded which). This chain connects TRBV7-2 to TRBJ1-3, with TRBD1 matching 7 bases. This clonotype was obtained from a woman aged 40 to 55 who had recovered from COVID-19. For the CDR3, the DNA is TGTGCCAGCAGCTCCCACAGGGGATCCTCTGGGAACACCATATATTTT. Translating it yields CASSSHRGSSGNTIYF.